These T cell receptor beta chains were read from a single sample in a study of cytomegalovirus exposure and HLA in healthy donors. Produced via immunoSEQ multiplex PCR; TCRdb's table is partial and in-frame only. Of more than 85,000 clones listed, over 65% are singletons. Material for sequencing was PBMCs. The source of these receptors is a man in his forties or fifties in good health and CMV-seropositive. The CDR3 runs from the conserved cysteine through the conserved F or W. D genes are given only for firm matches. Part of the rows lack a size; the others show once, few, many or a class for expanded clones.

V gene	clone size	D gene	J gene	CDR3 protein	CDR3 DNA
TRBV30	-	-	TRBJ2-5	CAWGLGRGFGETQYF	TGTGCCTGGGGTCTGGGGAGAGGGTTCGGGGAGACCCAGTACTTC
TRBV4-3	few	-	TRBJ2-4	CASSQDLAPLAKNSQYF	TGCGCCAGCAGCCAAGATTTAGCTCCGCTAGCCAAAAACAGTCAGTACTTC
TRBV28	few	-	TRBJ1-2	CASKLGQGIGYTF	TGTGCCAGCAAATTGGGGCAGGGGATTGGCTACACCTTC
TRBV5-4	-	TRBD1	TRBJ2-2	CASSLAGQGAGELFF	TGTGCCAGCAGCTTGGCCGGGCAGGGGGCCGGGGAGCTGTTTTTT
TRBV7-6	-	-	TRBJ2-2	CASSSEGGANTGELFF	TGTGCCAGCAGCTCCGAGGGTGGCGCGAACACCGGGGAGCTGTTTTTT
TRBV6-6	-	TRBD1	TRBJ1-1	CASTLTGENTEAFF	TGTGCCAGCACTTTGACAGGGGAAAACACTGAAGCTTTCTTT
TRBV25-1	-	-	TRBJ1-1	CASNRGLNTEAFF	TGTGCCAGCAATCGGGGATTGAACACTGAAGCTTTCTTT
TRBV5-6	-	-	TRBJ1-4	CASSLEGSEKLFF	TGTGCCAGCAGCTTGGAAGGGAGTGAAAAACTGTTTTTT
TRBV27	-	TRBD2	TRBJ2-1	CASRYTGGPNEQFF	TGTGCCAGCAGATATACGGGGGGGCCCAATGAGCAGTTCTTC
TRBV2	-	-	TRBJ1-2	CASKRDGNYGYTF	TGTGCCAGCAAGCGGGACGGAAACTATGGCTACACCTTC
TRBV6-5	-	TRBD1	TRBJ1-4	CASTTGAEKLFF	TGTGCCAGCACGACAGGGGCAGAAAAACTGTTTTTT
TRBV15	-	TRBD2	TRBJ2-3	CATSRALAGVTTDTQYF	TGTGCCACCAGCAGAGCTCTAGCGGGGGTTACCACAGATACGCAGTATTTT
TRBV10-1	-	TRBD1	TRBJ1-4	CASPRGRDNEKLFF	TGCGCCAGCCCAAGGGGGCGGGATAATGAAAAACTGTTTTTT
TRBV7-2	once	-	TRBJ2-2	CASSSGTTYTGELFF	TGTGCCAGCAGCTCAGGGACAACCTACACCGGGGAGCTGTTTTTT
TRBV6-1	-	TRBD1	TRBJ1-6	CASSDRDSPLHF	TGTGCCAGCAGCGACAGGGATTCACCCCTCCACTTT
TRBV21-1	-	-	TRBJ2-1	CASSKAKAGGMDEQFF	TGTGCCAGCAGCAAAGCGAAAGCGGGGGGGATGGATGAGCAGTTCTTC
TRBV28	-	TRBD1	TRBJ2-2	CASRRSGQGSTGELFF	TGTGCCAGCAGACGTTCGGGACAGGGGAGCACCGGGGAGCTGTTTTTT
TRBV9	-	TRBD1	TRBJ1-2	CASSRTTRDRVSGYTF	TGTGCCAGCAGCCGAACCACCCGGGACAGGGTCTCTGGCTACACCTTC
TRBV2	-	-	TRBJ1-2	CASRTRYGNGYTF	TGTGCCAGCAGGACTCGATATGGAAATGGCTACACCTTC
TRBV5-4	-	TRBD1	TRBJ2-2	CASRSGQGGTGELFF	TGTGCCAGCAGATCGGGACAGGGGGGCACCGGGGAGCTGTTTTTT
TRBV15	-	-	TRBJ2-3	CATSNRGIGTDTQYF	TGTGCCACCAGCAACCGGGGAATAGGCACAGATACGCAGTATTTT
TRBV10-3	-	TRBD1	TRBJ2-5	CAIRGTGQETQYF	TGTGCCATCAGGGGGACAGGGCAAGAGACCCAGTACTTC
TRBV9	-	-	TRBJ2-7	CASSRSGTEQYF	TGTGCCAGCAGCAGATCGGGAACCGAGCAGTACTTC
TRBV21-1	-	-	TRBJ2-5	CASSKEELQETQYF	TGTGCCAGCAGCAAAGAAGAGCTCCAAGAGACCCAGTACTTC
TRBV30	few	-	TRBJ2-3	CAWSANQGTDTQYF	TGTGCCTGGAGTGCTAATCAGGGCACAGATACGCAGTATTTT
TRBV5-5	-	TRBD2	TRBJ2-1	CASSLDYSGREQFF	TGTGCCAGCAGCTTGGATTATAGCGGGAGGGAGCAGTTCTTC
TRBV5-1	-	TRBD1	TRBJ2-7	CASSLLTGGHEQYF	TGCGCCAGCAGCTTGCTGACAGGGGGTCACGAGCAGTACTTC
TRBV7-9	-	-	TRBJ1-2	CASSETGTDGYTF	TGTGCCAGCAGCGAAACAGGGACCGACGGCTACACCTTC
TRBV7-3	-	TRBD2	TRBJ2-1	CASRARNSGGAYNEQFF	TGTGCCAGCAGGGCCCGGAATAGCGGGGGGGCCTACAATGAGCAGTTCTTC
TRBV11-2	-	-	TRBJ2-3	CASSLTTRTDTQYF	TGTGCCAGCAGCTTAACGACTCGCACAGATACGCAGTATTTT
TRBV18	-	-	TRBJ2-5	CASSPLQETQYF	TGTGCCAGCTCACCCCTCCAAGAGACCCAGTACTTC
TRBV28	-	TRBD1	TRBJ2-7	CASSLTQGAAEQYF	TGTGCCAGCAGTTTAACTCAGGGGGCGGCCGAGCAGTACTTC
TRBV5-1	-	-	TRBJ2-3	CASSSAGTADTQYF	TGCGCCAGCAGCTCAGCGGGCACGGCAGATACGCAGTATTTT
TRBV5-4	-	TRBD2	TRBJ2-5	CASSFRLAGEETQYF	TGTGCCAGCAGCTTCCGACTAGCGGGGGAAGAGACCCAGTACTTC
TRBV30	-	-	TRBJ1-3	CAWMSRNTIYF	TGTGCCTGGATGAGTCGAAACACCATATATTTT
TRBV18	-	-	TRBJ1-1	CASSPPGSMNTEAFF	TGTGCCAGCTCACCTCCCGGGAGCATGAACACTGAAGCTTTCTTT
TRBV4-1	once	-	TRBJ1-6	CASSQGSNRDYRLNSPLHF	TGCGCCAGCAGCCAAGGCTCAAACAGGGATTATCGACTTAATTCACCCCTCCACTTT
TRBV5-1	once	-	TRBJ2-1	CARSLLRDEQFF	TGCGCCAGGAGCTTACTACGAGATGAGCAGTTCTTC
TRBV30	-	TRBD1	TRBJ1-1	CAWDRGAVTEAFF	TGTGCCTGGGACAGGGGAGCCGTCACTGAAGCTTTCTTT